The 25 T cell receptor beta chains given below trace back to one sample, sequenced in a study of cytomegalovirus exposure and HLA in healthy donors. Primers for the PCR totalled 60 Vbeta and 13 Jbeta. TCRdb keeps only in-frame clones here, not all; method: immunoSEQ multiplex PCR. The sample has 200,000 to 250,000 clones; approximately 80% are singletons. Sequencing was done on a sample of PBMCs. These receptors were obtained from a girl aged 2 to 9 in good health and CMV-seronegative.

This clone was recorded only once. The rearrangement joins TRBV6-6 to TRBJ1-5; perhaps TRBD1 as D (6 bases). This CDR3 is 16 amino acids long. Germline V CDR1 and CDR2: MNHNY, SVGAGI (reference sequence). The ends were cut back, 4 bases at V and 0 bases at J, with 13 bases in the middle. The CDR3 DNA sequence: TGTGCCAGCAGTTGGGAGGGGGGCAATAGCAATCAGCCCCAGCATTTT. Its protein is CASSWEGGNSNQPQHF.

V gene TRBV2 combines with J gene TRBJ2-7, with 9 bases identical to TRBD2. J was trimmed by 4 bases and V by 6 bases; bases with no gene match: 7. CDR1 is SNHLY, CDR2 FYNNEI, per germline. The CDR3 is 14 amino acids. CDR3 nucleotide sequence: TGTGCCAGCAGCCTGACTAGCGGACAATACGAGCAGTACTTC. It yields the protein CASSLTSGQYEQYF.

The chain employs TRBV20-1 and TRBJ2-7; tentative D call: TRBD2 (6 bases). The germline CDR1 and CDR2 sequences are DFQATT and SNEGSKA (reference sequence). This CDR3 contains 11 residues. Deletions cut 8 bases from V and 5 bases from J, with 13 bases between. The CDR3 is CSTLGGDEQYF. The CDR3 region has the DNA TGCAGTACCTTGGGGGGAGACGAGCAGTACTTC.

This clone was seen only once. The genes are TRBV2 and TRBJ1-4; maybe TRBD1 (5 bases). Trimming shortened V by 4 bases and J by 5 bases, and 8 bases separated the two germline ends. CDR1 is SNHLY and CDR2 is FYNNEI in the germline V gene. This CDR3 region has 13 residues. CDR3 protein: CASSGDRNEKLFF. CDR3 sequence (DNA): TGTGCCAGCAGTGGTGACAGAAATGAAAAACTGTTTTTT.

The rearrangement uses TRBV27 and TRBJ1-5; tentatively, D is TRBD1 (6 bases). V was pared by 6 bases and J by 7 bases, with 13 bases between. The germline V gene has CDR1 MNHEY and CDR2 SMNVEV (reference sequence). The CDR3 totals 13 residues. The CDR3 spells CASSPTGIQPQHF. The DNA of the CDR3 is TGTGCCAGCAGCCCTACAGGGATACAGCCCCAGCATTTT.

J is TRBJ2-1 and V is TRBV5-1; 7 nucleotides align to TRBD1. The CDR3 is 16 residues long. The germline V gene has CDR1 SGHRS and CDR2 YFSETQ. J lost 7 bases, V lost 4 bases, and 14 bases had no gene match. CDR3 DNA sequence: TGCGCCAGCAGCCCCGGACAGGCCCCCGGTTGGAATGAGCAGTTCTTC. Protein product: CASSPGQAPGWNEQFF. Using reference TRBV5-1 and TRBJ2-1 for the parts outside the CDR3, the full variable domain is KAGVTQTPRYLIKTRGQQVTLSCSPISGHRSVSWYQQTPGQGLQFLFEYFSETQRNKGNFPGRFSGRQFSNSRSEMNVSTLELGDSALYLCASSPGQAPGWNEQFFGPGTRLTVL.

This clone was seen a single time. V and J are TRBV7-9 and TRBJ1-1, with unresolved D. The CDR3 has 19 residues. Per the germline V gene, CDR1 is SEHNR and CDR2 is FQNEAQ (reference sequence). V dropped 1 base and J dropped 4 bases, with 25 bases sitting between them. CDR3 in DNA: TGTGCCAGCAGCTTAGTAGGGTTAGCATCACGGGCTGAGGGCACTGAAGCTTTCTTT. This translates into CASSLVGLASRAEGTEAFF. Using reference TRBV7-9 and TRBJ1-1 for the parts outside the CDR3, the full variable domain is DTGVSQNPRHKITKRGQNVTFRCDPISEHNRLYWYRQTLGQGPEFLTYFQNEAQLEKSRLLSDRFSAERPKGSFSTLEIQRTEQGDSAMYLCASSLVGLASRAEGTEAFFGQGTRLTVV.

This rearrangement joins TRBV6-1 to TRBJ2-5; TRBD1 is a possible D gene (6 bases). TRBJ2-7 explains the end of the DNA better; the J call may be wrong. Germline CDR1 and CDR2: MNHNS and SASEGT. This CDR3 is built from 14 residues. In DNA, the CDR3 is TGTGCCAGCAAGGCGTCCAGGGGCGACTACGAGCAGTACTTC. Translated, it gives CASKASRGDYEQYF.

The chain carries TRBV6-1 and TRBJ2-4, with 7 bases matching TRBD1. The length of the CDR3 is 18 residues. J lost 7 bases, V lost 1 base, and 16 bases had no gene match. Germline assignment: CDR1 MNHNS and CDR2 SASEGT. CDR3 protein: CASSEGPGPGQPVNIQYF. As DNA, the CDR3 is TGTGCCAGCAGTGAAGGGCCGGGCCCGGGACAGCCTGTGAACATTCAGTACTTC.

This clone appeared a few times. CDR3 amino acids: CASSLSASRGYRAFF. The CDR3 DNA reads as TGTGCCAGCAGCTTGTCCGCCAGCAGGGGCTACCGGGCTTTCTTT. The V gene is TRBV5-5, the J gene TRBJ1-1, with D possibly matching TRBD1 (6 bases). Germline V CDR1 and CDR2: SGHKS, YYEKEE (reference sequence). The CDR3 covers 15 residues. V was cut by 1 base and J by 11 bases, with 21 bases left in between.

This chain connects TRBV5-1 to TRBJ2-1; 7 nucleotides agree with TRBD2. Germline CDR1 and CDR2: SGHRS and YFSETQ. The CDR3 consists of 14 residues. J gave up 6 bases and V 7 bases, and 10 bases lay outside the gene matches. The CDR3 protein is CASGEVGGGNEQFF. Written as DNA, the CDR3 is TGCGCCAGCGGGGAGGTTGGCGGGGGCAATGAGCAGTTCTTC.

The chain links TRBV7-9 to TRBJ1-3; D may be TRBD1 (6 bases). The CDR3 consists of 16 residues. Per germline, CDR1 SEHNR and CDR2 FQNEAQ (reference sequence). Trimming removed 5 bases at V and 0 bases at J, with 14 bases between. The CDR3 reads CASSQQGLSSGNTIYF. The CDR3 DNA follows: TGTGCCAGCAGCCAACAGGGTTTAAGCTCTGGAAACACCATATATTTT.

DNA for the CDR3: TGCGCCAGCAGCCCTCGCGACCGGGACAGGGTGGTGGCTTTCTTT. Its translation is CASSPRDRDRVVAFF. This chain connects TRBV4-1 to TRBJ1-1; 9 positions match TRBD1. V lost 4 bases, J lost 11 bases, and 14 bases stayed unmatched. The CDR3 consists of 15 residues. Germline V CDR1 and CDR2: MGHRA, YSYEKL.

The chain links TRBV7-9 to TRBJ2-5; 9 bases are a match to TRBD2. Gene TRBJ2-7 matches the end of the DNA better, so the J call may be wrong. The CDR3 length is 15 residues. From germline, CDR1 is SEHNR and CDR2 FQNEAQ (reference sequence). CDR3 protein: CASSLGLAVSYEQYF. The CDR3 DNA reads TGTGCCAGCAGCTTAGGACTAGCGGTATCCTACGAGCAGTACTTC.

The chain uses TRBV10-2 and TRBJ1-1, with D perhaps matching TRBD1 (5 bases). This CDR3 region has 11 residues. In germline, CDR1 is WSHSY, CDR2 SAAADI. V dropped 3 bases and J dropped 7 bases, with 6 bases sitting between them. The CDR3 protein is CASSDGGEAFF. The DNA for the CDR3 is TGCGCCAGCAGTGACGGGGGTGAAGCTTTCTTT.

The chain joins TRBV9 to TRBJ1-2; 7 nucleotides line up with TRBD1. Germline loops: CDR1 SGDLS, CDR2 YYNGEE. J was trimmed by 4 bases and V by 3 bases; bases with no gene match: 6. The CDR3 is 14 amino acids. The CDR3 bases are TGTGCCAGCAGCGAAGGGACAGCTGTCTATGGCTACACCTTC. Protein: CASSEGTAVYGYTF.

The gene calls are TRBV5-1 and TRBJ2-2, with D perhaps matching TRBD2 (5 bases). In germline, CDR1 is SGHRS, CDR2 YFSETQ. V was trimmed by 7 bases and J by 4 bases, leaving 17 bases between them. The CDR3 runs to 15 residues. CDR3 in DNA: TGCGCCAGCGCCGTGGACTCCCTTGGCACCGGGGAGCTGTTTTTT. Residues: CASAVDSLGTGELFF.

The V call is TRBV2, the J call TRBJ1-1; D is uncertain. Germline V gene data show CDR1 as SNHLY and CDR2 as FYNNEI. Trimming took off 6 bases at V and 1 base at J, with 6 bases between the two ends. This CDR3 is 12 amino acids long. The CDR3 protein is CASSEQNTEAFF. Here the CDR3 DNA reads TGTGCCAGCAGCGAACAGAACACTGAAGCTTTCTTT.

The chain recombines TRBV18 with TRBJ2-5; no clear D. The CDR3 has 13 residues. Germline CDR1 is KGHSH and CDR2 is LQKENI. Trimming left V 6 bases short and J 1 base short, with 9 bases between. The CDR3 reads CASSRVLQETQYF. The CDR3 nucleotides read TGTGCCAGCTCCCGGGTCCTCCAAGAGACCCAGTACTTC.

CDR3 sequence: CASSLGASIVANYGYTF. The CDR3 DNA follows: TGTGCCAGCAGCTTGGGGGCGTCAATCGTGGCTAACTATGGCTACACCTTC. The V call is TRBV5-4, the J call TRBJ1-2; D is undetermined. Germline V gene data show CDR1 as SGHNT and CDR2 as YYREEE (reference sequence). Trimming removed 0 bases at V and 0 bases at J, with 15 bases between. The CDR3 length is 17 residues.

A single count supports this clone. The chain is built from TRBV7-3 and TRBJ2-3; 8 nucleotides align to TRBD2. There are 15 residues in the CDR3. With 5 bases clipped from V and 0 bases from J, the junction kept 4 bases outside the gene matches. CDR1 is SGHTA, CDR2 FQGTGA, per germline. DNA for the CDR3: TGTGCCAGCAGCCCACGGGGGGGTAGCACAGATACGCAGTATTTT. Encoded protein: CASSPRGGSTDTQYF.

CDR3 sequence: CASSPDSVYGYTF. Written as DNA, the CDR3 is TGTGCCAGCAGCCCAGACAGTGTCTATGGCTACACCTTC. The chain uses TRBV7-9 and TRBJ1-2, with D possibly being TRBD1 (5 bases). V was clipped by 5 bases and J by 4 bases, with 11 bases between them. This CDR3 has 13 residues. Germline CDR1 SEHNR, CDR2 FQNEAQ (reference sequence).

V gene TRBV5-1 combines with J gene TRBJ2-7; weak D call: TRBD2 (5 bases). Germline V gene lookup returns CDR1 SGHRS and CDR2 YFSETQ. The length of the CDR3 is 14 residues. Between the trimmed V and J ends, which lost 0 bases and 3 bases, there was a span of 10 bases. The CDR3 loop reads CASSLGGIGYEQYF. CDR3 nucleotides: TGCGCCAGCAGCTTGGGAGGGATTGGCTACGAGCAGTACTTC.

The V call is TRBV29-1, the J call TRBJ1-1; TRBD1 aligns across 7 bases. Germline CDR1 SQVTM, CDR2 ANQGSEA. The CDR3 totals 15 residues. The V segment lost 6 bases and the J segment 3 bases; nucleotides outside the gene matches: 13. The CDR3 DNA reads as TGCAGCGTGGAAAACAGGGGTCGTCGGTACACTGAAGCTTTCTTT. It encodes CSVENRGRRYTEAFF.

The J gene is TRBJ2-1, the V gene TRBV14; 7 nucleotides line up with TRBD2. The length of the CDR3 is 16 residues. Germline assignment: CDR1 SGHDN and CDR2 FVKESK. V lost 2 bases, J lost 3 bases, and 7 bases stayed unmatched. CDR3 sequence: CASSQLTSELYNEQFF. In DNA, the CDR3 is TGTGCCAGCAGCCAACTAACTAGCGAACTCTACAATGAGCAGTTCTTC.